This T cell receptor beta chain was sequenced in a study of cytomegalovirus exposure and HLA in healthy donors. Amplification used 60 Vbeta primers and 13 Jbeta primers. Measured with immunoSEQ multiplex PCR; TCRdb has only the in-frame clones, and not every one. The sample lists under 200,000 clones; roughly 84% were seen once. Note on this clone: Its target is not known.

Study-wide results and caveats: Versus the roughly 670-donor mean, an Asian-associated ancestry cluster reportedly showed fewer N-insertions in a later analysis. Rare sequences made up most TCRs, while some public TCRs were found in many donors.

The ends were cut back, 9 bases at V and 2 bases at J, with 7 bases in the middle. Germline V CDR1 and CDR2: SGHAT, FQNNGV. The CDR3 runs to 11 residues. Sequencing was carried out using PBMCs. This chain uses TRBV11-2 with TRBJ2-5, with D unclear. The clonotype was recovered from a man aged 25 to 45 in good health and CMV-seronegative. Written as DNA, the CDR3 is TGTGCCAGGGCCAGACAAGAGACCCAGTACTTC. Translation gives CARARQETQYF. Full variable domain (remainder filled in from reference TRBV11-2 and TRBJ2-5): EAGVAQSPRYKIIEKRQSVAFWCNPISGHATLYWYQQILGQGPKLLIQFQNNGVVDDSQLPKDRFSAERLKGVDSTLKIQPAKLEDSAVYLCARARQETQYFGPGTRLLVL.